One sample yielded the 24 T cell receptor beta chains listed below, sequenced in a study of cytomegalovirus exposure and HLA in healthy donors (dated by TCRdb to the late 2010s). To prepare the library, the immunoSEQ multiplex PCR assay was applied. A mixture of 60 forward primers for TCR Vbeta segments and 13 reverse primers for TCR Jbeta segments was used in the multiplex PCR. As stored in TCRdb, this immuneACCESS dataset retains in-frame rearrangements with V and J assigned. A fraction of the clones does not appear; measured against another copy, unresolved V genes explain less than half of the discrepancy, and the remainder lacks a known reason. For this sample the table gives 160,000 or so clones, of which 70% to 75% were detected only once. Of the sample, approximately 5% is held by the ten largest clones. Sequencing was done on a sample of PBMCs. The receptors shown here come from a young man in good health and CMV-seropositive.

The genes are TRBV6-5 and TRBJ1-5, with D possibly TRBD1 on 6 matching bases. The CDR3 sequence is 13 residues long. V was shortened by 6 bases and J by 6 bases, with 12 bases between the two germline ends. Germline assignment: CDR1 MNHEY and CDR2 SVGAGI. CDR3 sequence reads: CASRQGTAQPQHF. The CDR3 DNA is TGTGCCAGCAGACAGGGTACGGCTCAGCCCCAGCATTTT.

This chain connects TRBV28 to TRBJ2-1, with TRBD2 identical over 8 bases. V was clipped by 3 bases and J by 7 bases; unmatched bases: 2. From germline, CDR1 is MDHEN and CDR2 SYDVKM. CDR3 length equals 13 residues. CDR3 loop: CASSLGGGNEQFF. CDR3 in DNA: TGTGCCAGCAGTTTGGGCGGGGGGAATGAGCAGTTCTTC.

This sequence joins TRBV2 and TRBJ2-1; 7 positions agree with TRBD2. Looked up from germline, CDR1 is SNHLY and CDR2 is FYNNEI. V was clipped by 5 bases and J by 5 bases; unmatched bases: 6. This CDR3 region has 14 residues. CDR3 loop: CASSRLAENNEQFF. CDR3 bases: TGTGCCAGCAGTCGGCTAGCGGAGAACAATGAGCAGTTCTTC. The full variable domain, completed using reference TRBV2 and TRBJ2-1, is EPEVTQTPSHQVTQMGQEVILRCVPISNHLYFYWYRQILGQKVEFLVSFYNNEISEKSEIFDDQFSVERPDGSNFTLKIRSTKLEDSAMYFCASSRLAENNEQFFGPGTRLTVL.

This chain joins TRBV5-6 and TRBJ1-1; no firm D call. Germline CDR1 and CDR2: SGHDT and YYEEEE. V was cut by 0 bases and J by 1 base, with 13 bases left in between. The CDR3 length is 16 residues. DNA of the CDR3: TGTGCCAGCAGCTTGGAACCAGGCCTCCCGAACACTGAAGCTTTCTTT. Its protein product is CASSLEPGLPNTEAFF.

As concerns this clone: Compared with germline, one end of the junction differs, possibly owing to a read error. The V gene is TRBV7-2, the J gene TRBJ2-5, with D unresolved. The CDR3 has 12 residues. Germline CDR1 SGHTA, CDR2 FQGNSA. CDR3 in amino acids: CASSLAGEAQYF. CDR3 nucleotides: TGTGCCAGCAGCTTAGCAGGAGAGGCCCAGTACTTC.

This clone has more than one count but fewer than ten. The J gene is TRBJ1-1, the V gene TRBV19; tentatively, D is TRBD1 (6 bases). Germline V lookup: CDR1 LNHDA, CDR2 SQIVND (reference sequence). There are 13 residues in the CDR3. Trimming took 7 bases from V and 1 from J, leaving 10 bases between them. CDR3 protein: CASTQGPNTEAFF. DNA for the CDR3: TGTGCCAGTACACAGGGCCCGAACACTGAAGCTTTCTTT.

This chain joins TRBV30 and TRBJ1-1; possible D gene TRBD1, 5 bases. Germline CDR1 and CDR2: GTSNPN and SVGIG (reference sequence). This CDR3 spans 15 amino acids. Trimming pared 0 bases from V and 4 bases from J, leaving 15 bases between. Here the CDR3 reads CAWSVWATGGTEAFF. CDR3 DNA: TGTGCCTGGAGTGTATGGGCAACCGGGGGCACTGAAGCTTTCTTT.

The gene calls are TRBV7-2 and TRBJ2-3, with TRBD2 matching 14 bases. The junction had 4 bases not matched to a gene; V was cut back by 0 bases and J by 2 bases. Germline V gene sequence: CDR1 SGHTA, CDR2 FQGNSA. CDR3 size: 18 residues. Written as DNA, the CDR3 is TGTGCCAGCAGCTTAGCCGGGACTAGCGGGGGAAACACAGATACGCAGTATTTT. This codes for CASSLAGTSGGNTDTQYF.

The CDR3 region has the DNA TGTGCCAGCAGTTTAAGCAGGGGGCGGTTATTTGAAAAACTGTTTTTT. Translating it yields CASSLSRGRLFEKLFF. The rearrangement joins TRBV28 to TRBJ1-4; 8 nucleotides agree with TRBD1. CDR3 size: 16 residues. Trimming cost V 2 bases and J 7 bases; bases outside gene matches: 9. The V gene's germline CDR1 is MDHEN and CDR2 SYDVKM.

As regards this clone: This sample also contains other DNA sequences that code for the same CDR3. As DNA, the CDR3 is TGTGCCAGCATGGACTTTCAAGAGACCCAGTACTTC. It encodes CASMDFQETQYF. V is TRBV2 and J is TRBJ2-5; a weak D match, TRBD2 (5 bases). V lost 7 bases to trimming and J lost 2 bases, with 8 bases between them. CDR1 is SNHLY and CDR2 is FYNNEI in the germline V gene. This CDR3 contains 12 residues.

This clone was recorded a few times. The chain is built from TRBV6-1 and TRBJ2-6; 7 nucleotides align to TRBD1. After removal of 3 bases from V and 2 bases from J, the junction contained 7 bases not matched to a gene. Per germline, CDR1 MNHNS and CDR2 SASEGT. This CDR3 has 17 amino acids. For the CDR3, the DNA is TGTGCCAGCAGTGACACAGGGGCTTGGACTGGGGCCAACGTCCTGACTTTC. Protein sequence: CASSDTGAWTGANVLTF.

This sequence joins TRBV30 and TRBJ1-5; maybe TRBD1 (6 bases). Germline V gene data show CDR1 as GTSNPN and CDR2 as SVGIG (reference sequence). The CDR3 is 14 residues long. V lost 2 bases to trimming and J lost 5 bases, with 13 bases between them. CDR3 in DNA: TGTGCCTGGAGTCCCACAGGGCCCGATCAGCCCCAGCATTTT. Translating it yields CAWSPTGPDQPQHF.

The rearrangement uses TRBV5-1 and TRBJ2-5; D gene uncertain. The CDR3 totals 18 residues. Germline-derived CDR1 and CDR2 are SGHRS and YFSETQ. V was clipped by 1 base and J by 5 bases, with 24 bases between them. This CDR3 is CASSLHPPASLKEETQYF. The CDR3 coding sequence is TGCGCCAGCAGCTTGCACCCCCCAGCGAGCCTCAAAGAGGAGACCCAGTACTTC.

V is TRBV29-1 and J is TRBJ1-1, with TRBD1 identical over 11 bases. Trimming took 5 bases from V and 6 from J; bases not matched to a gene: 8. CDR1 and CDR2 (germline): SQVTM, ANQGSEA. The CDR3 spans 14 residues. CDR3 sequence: CSVPRTGGEPEAFF. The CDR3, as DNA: TGCAGCGTTCCCCGGACAGGGGGCGAACCTGAAGCTTTCTTT.

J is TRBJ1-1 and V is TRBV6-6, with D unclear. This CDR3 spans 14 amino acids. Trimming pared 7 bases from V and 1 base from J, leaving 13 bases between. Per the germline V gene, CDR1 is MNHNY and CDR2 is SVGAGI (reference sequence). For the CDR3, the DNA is TGTGCCAGCACCCTAGATCTACGGAACACTGAAGCTTTCTTT. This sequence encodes CASTLDLRNTEAFF.

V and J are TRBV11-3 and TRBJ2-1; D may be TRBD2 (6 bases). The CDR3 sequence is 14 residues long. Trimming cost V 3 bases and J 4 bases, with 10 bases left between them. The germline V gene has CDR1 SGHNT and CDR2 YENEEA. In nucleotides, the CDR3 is TGTGCCAGCAGCTTGGGACGGGGGTACAATGAGCAGTTCTTC. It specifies CASSLGRGYNEQFF.

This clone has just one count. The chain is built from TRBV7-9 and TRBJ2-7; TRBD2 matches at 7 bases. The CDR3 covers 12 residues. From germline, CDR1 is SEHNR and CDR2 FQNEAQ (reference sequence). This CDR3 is CSSSPPGGTQYV. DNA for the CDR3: TGTTCCAGCAGCCCACCGGGGGGTACCCAGTACGTC.

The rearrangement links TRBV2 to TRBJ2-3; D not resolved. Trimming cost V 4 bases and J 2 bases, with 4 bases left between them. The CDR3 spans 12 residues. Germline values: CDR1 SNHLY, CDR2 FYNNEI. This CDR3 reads CASSVATDTQYF. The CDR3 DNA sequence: TGTGCCAGCAGTGTGGCCACAGATACGCAGTATTTT. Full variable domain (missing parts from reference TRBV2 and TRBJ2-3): EPEVTQTPSHQVTQMGQEVILRCVPISNHLYFYWYRQILGQKVEFLVSFYNNEISEKSEIFDDQFSVERPDGSNFTLKIRSTKLEDSAMYFCASSVATDTQYFGPGTRLTVL.

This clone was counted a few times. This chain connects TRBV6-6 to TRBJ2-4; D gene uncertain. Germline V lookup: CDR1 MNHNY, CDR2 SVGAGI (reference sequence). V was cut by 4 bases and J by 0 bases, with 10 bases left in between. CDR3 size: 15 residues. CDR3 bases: TGTGCCAGCAGTTTGGCAGATCTAGCCAAAAACATTCAGTACTTC. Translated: CASSLADLAKNIQYF.

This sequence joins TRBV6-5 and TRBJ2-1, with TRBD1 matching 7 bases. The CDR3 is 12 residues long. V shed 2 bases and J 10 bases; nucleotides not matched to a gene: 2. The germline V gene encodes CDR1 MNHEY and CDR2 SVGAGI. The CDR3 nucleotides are TGTGCCAGCAGTTACGGGGACAGAGAGCAGTTCTTC. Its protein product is CASSYGDREQFF.

CDR3 bases: TGTGCCAGCAAAATGGAGGAGCTCACAGATACGCAGTATTTT. Its translation: CASKMEELTDTQYF. The gene calls are TRBV6-1 and TRBJ2-3; a possible D gene is TRBD2 (5 bases). CDR3 length equals 14 residues. Germline V CDR1 and CDR2: MNHNS, SASEGT. V shed 7 bases and J shed 2 bases, with 13 bases lying between them.

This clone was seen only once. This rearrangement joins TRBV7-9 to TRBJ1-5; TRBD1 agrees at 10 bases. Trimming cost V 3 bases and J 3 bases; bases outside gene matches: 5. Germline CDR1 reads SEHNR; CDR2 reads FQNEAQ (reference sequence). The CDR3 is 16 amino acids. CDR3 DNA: TGTGCCAGCAGCTTGGGGACAGGGGCGGTCAATCAGCCCCAGCATTTT. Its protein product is CASSLGTGAVNQPQHF. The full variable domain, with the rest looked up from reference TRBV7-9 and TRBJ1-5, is DTGVSQNPRHKITKRGQNVTFRCDPISEHNRLYWYRQTLGQGPEFLTYFQNEAQLEKSRLLSDRFSAERPKGSFSTLEIQRTEQGDSAMYLCASSLGTGAVNQPQHFGDGTRLSIL.

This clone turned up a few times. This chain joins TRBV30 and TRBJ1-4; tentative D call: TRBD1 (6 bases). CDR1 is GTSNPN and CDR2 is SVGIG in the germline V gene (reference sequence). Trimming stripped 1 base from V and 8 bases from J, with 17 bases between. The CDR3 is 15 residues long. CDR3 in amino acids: CAWSGLGGGREKLFF. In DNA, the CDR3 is TGTGCCTGGAGTGGTCTTGGGGGGGGCAGGGAAAAACTGTTTTTT.

The CDR3 spells CAWSRWGSGNTIYF. Written as DNA, the CDR3 is TGTGCCTGGAGTCGTTGGGGCAGTGGAAACACCATATATTTT. The chain has TRBV30 and TRBJ1-3; D perhaps matches TRBD1 (5 bases). Per the germline V gene, CDR1 is GTSNPN and CDR2 is SVGIG (reference sequence). V shed 2 bases and J shed 3 bases, with 11 bases lying between them. The CDR3 runs to 14 residues.